This T cell receptor (beta chain) was recorded in a study of blood T cell repertoires in COVID-19. As for the study in general: Italy, Spain and the United States were the sources of the convalescent and acute COVID-19 samples. The cDNA or gDNA used as material had been derived from T cells, B-cell-depleted T cells, or PBMCs.

In the authors' methods: Amplification with reference gene primers provided the estimates of nucleated cell counts. Profiled with immunoSEQ multiplex PCR; TCRdb holds only in-frame clones, not every one. V, J and clone size were drawn from that table, and D and trimming were deduced from the DNA. The table has roughly 95,000 clones, about 84% seen once; the top ten hold about a quarter. Germline V gives CDR1 MNHEY, CDR2 SMNVEV (reference sequence). The trim removed 6 bases at V and 7 bases at J, leaving 18 bases unmatched. The CDR3 sequence is 18 residues long. This clonotype was sampled from a human donor in a cohort sampled during active COVID-19. The chain couples TRBV27 to TRBJ2-2, with 9 bases lining up with TRBD2. The sample was peripheral blood. For the CDR3, the DNA is TGTGCCAGCAGCTCCGCGGAGGGTAGCGGGAGAAGAGGCGGGGAGCTGTTTTTT. Amino acid sequence: CASSSAEGSGRRGGELFF.